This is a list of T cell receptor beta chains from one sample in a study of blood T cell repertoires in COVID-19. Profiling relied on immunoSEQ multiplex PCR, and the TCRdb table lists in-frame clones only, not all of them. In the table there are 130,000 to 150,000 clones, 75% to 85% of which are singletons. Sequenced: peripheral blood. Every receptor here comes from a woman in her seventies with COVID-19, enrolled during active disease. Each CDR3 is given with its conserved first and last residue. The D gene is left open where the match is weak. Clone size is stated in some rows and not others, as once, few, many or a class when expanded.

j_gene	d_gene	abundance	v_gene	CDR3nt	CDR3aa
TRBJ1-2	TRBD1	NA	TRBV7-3	TGTGCCAGCAGCTTAAGTTTTGCGGGACAGGGTGCGATCTATGGCTACACCTTC	CASSLSFAGQGAIYGYTF
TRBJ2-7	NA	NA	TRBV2	TGTGCCAGCAGTGTGCAGACTAGCAGGGGACGTGAGCAGTACTTC	CASSVQTSRGREQYF
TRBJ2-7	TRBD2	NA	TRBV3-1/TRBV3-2	TGTGCCAGCAGCCCCTTTAGCGGGGACTACGAGCAGTACTTC	CASSPFSGDYEQYF
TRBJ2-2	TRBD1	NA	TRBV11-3	TGTGCCAGCAGCTTAGGACAGGGTACCACCGGGGAGCTGTTTTTT	CASSLGQGTTGELFF
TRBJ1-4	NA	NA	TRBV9	TGTGCCAGCAGCGGCCAGGGCAGACGGGAAAAACTGTTTTTT	CASSGQGRREKLFF
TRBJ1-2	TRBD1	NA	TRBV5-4	TGTGCCAGCAGCGACGTGGGACAGGGCGGGACCTTC	CASSDVGQGGTF
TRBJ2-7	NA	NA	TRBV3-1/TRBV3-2	TGTGCCAGCAGCCGGGGTAGCGGCGAGCAGTACTTC	CASSRGSGEQYF
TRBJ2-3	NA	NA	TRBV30	TGTGCCTGGAGTCCTGGTGGGAGAGATTCGTATTTT	CAWSPGGRDSYF
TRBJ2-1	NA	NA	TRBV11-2	TGTGCCAGCAGCTTAGAATGGACAGCGACGAGCTCCTACAATGAGCAGTTCTTC	CASSLEWTATSSYNEQFF
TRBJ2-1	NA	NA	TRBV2	TGTGCCAGCAGTGTGGAAAGAGGGGAGCAGTTCTTC	CASSVERGEQFF
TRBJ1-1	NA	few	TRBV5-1	TGCGCCAGCAGCTTAAACCAGGGAAACACTGAAGCTTTCTTT	CASSLNQGNTEAFF
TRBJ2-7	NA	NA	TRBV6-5	TGTGCCAGCTGTACAGGGACCATCCCCTACGAGCAGTACTTC	CASCTGTIPYEQYF
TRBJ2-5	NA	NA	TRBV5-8	TGTGCCAGCAGGGGAAGGAGCGGCCAAGAGACCCAGTACTTC	CASRGRSGQETQYF
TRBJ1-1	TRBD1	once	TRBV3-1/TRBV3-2	TGTGCCAGCAGCCCCCGCAGGGGGACTGAAGCTTTCTTT	CASSPRRGTEAFF
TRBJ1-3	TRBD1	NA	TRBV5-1	TGCGCCAGCAGCGGGGGACAGGGAGGGAGAACTGGAAACACCATATATTTT	CASSGGQGGRTGNTIYF
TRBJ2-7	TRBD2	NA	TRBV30	TGTGCCTGGAGTGTCAGCGGGGGAAGGTACGAGCAGTACTTC	CAWSVSGGRYEQYF
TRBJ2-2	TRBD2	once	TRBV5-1	TGCGCCAGCAGCTTGGGACTAGCGGGGGTCTCCGGGGAGCTGTTTTTT	CASSLGLAGVSGELFF
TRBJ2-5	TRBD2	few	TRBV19	TGTGCCAGTAGTCGGCGCTGGGGGGGCCAAGAGACCCAGTACTTC	CASSRRWGGQETQYF
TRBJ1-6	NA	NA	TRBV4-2	TGTGCCAGCAGCCAAGATTCGGGGGACAATTCACCCCTCCACTTT	CASSQDSGDNSPLHF
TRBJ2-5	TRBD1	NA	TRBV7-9	TGTGCCAGCAGCCCACAGGGGGCTGGAGAGACCCAGTACTTC	CASSPQGAGETQYF
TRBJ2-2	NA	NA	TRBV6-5	TGTGCCAGCAAAAGGGGTCCCGGGGAGCTGTTTTTT	CASKRGPGELFF
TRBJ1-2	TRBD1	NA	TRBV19	TGTGCCAGTAGTATAGATCCCCGGACAGGCTATGGCTACACCTTC	CASSIDPRTGYGYTF
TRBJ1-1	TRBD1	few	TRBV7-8	TGTGCCAGCAGCTGGGACCTTCAGGGGGCGGGTGAAGCTTTCTTT	CASSWDLQGAGEAFF
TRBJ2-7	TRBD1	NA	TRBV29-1	TGCAGCGCCGGGACAGGGGGCTTCGAGCAGTACTTC	CSAGTGGFEQYF
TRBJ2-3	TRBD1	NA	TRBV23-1	TGCGCCAGCAGTCAATCTGTGGACAGGGGGCGGACAGATACGCAGTATTTT	CASSQSVDRGRTDTQYF
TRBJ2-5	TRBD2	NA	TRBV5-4	TGTGCCAGCAGCCCCGGGGGGTCCATGGAGACCCAGTACTTC	CASSPGGSMETQYF
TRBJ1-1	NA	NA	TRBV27	TGTGCCAGCAGTTTCCAACATAAGAACACTGAAGCTTTCTTT	CASSFQHKNTEAFF
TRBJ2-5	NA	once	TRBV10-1	TGCGCCAGCAGTGAGTCGAACAAGATGGGGGCCCAAGAGACCCAGTACTTC	CASSESNKMGAQETQYF
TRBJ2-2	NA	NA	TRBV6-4	TGTGCCAGCAGTGTGTCGGGGAACACCGGGGAGCTGTTTTTT	CASSVSGNTGELFF
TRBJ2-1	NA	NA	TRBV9	TGTGCCAGCAGCGTAGCCGGGGGCTCCTACAATGAGCAGTTCTTC	CASSVAGGSYNEQFF
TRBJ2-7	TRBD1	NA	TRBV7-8	TGTGCCAGCAGCTTAGAGTCTCTGGCAGGGGGATACGAGCAGTACTTC	CASSLESLAGGYEQYF
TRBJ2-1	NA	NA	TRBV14	TGTGCCAGCAGCCAGTTAAATGAGCAGTTCTTC	CASSQLNEQFF
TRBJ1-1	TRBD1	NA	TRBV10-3	TGTGCCATCAGGGGGACAGAGGGGACCGAAGCTTTCTTT	CAIRGTEGTEAFF
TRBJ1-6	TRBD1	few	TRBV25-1	TGTGCCAGCAGTGAATACACCGGGACAGGGGTATGGGCCCTCCACTTT	CASSEYTGTGVWALHF
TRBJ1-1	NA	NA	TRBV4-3	TGCGCCAGCAGCCAAGGGTATCGGGGTGGAACTGAAGCTTTCTTT	CASSQGYRGGTEAFF
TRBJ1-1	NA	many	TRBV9	TGTGCCAGCACCCCCCTTGGGGGCAGCCGTTTGAACACTGAAGCTTTCTTT	CASTPLGGSRLNTEAFF
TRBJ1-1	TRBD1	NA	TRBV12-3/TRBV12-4	TGTGCCACCACAACAGGGGGGGAAGCTTTCTTT	CATTTGGEAFF
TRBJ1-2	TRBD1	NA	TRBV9	TGTGCCAGCAGCGTAGAACAGGGGTGGGGCTACACCTTC	CASSVEQGWGYTF
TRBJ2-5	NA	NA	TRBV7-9	TGTGCCAGCAGCTTAGGGGGCGGGGGCGAGACCCAGTACTTC	CASSLGGGGETQYF
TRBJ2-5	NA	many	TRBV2	TGTGCCAGCAACCGCGGGGAGCAAGAGACCCAGTACTTC	CASNRGEQETQYF
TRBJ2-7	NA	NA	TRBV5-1	TGCGCCAGCAGCTTGGGTCGGGGGTCAGGCGAGCAGTACTTC	CASSLGRGSGEQYF
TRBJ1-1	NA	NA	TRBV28	TGTGCCAGCAGGATACTGCAGGGCCAGAACACTGAAGCTTTCTTT	CASRILQGQNTEAFF
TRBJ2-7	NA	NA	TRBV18	TGTGCCAGCTCGAGGACAGATGAGCAGTACTTC	CASSRTDEQYF
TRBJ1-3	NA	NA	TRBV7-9	TGTGCCAGCAGCTTATCACAATCCTCTGGAAACACCATATATTTT	CASSLSQSSGNTIYF
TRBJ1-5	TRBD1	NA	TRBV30	TGTGCCTGGAGTAAGGGACAGGGAGTTCAGCCCCAGCATTTT	CAWSKGQGVQPQHF
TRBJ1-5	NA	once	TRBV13	TGTGCCAGCAGCTTAGAGCGGGGCAATCAGCCCCAGCATTTT	CASSLERGNQPQHF
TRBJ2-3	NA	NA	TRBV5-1	TGCGCCAGCAGCAACGGACAGCACACAGATACGCAGTATTTT	CASSNGQHTDTQYF
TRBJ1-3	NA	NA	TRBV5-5	TGTGCCAGCAGCTTGGACAGGGTCTCTGGAAACACCATATATTTT	CASSLDRVSGNTIYF
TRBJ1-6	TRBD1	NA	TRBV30	TGTGCCTGGAGTGCCTTGGACAGGGAGGGATCACCCCTCCACTTT	CAWSALDREGSPLHF
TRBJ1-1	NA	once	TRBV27	TGTGCCAGCAGTTGGGCTACTGGTGGCACTGAAGCTTTCTTT	CASSWATGGTEAFF
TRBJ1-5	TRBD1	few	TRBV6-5	TGTGCCAGTCGACGGACAGGCCGCAATCAGCCCCAGCATTTT	CASRRTGRNQPQHF
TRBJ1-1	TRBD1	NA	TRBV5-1	TGCGCCAGCAGCCGGGACAGGAACACTGAAGCTTTCTTT	CASSRDRNTEAFF
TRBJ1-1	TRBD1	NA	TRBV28	TGTGCCAGCAGGCCGGGACAGGGGGCCCTGAACACTGAAGCTTTCTTT	CASRPGQGALNTEAFF
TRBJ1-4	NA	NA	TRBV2	TGTGCCAGCAAAAGGTCGCCAGGGGATGAAAAACTGTTTTTT	CASKRSPGDEKLFF
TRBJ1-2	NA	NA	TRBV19	TGTGCCAGTCGGCAAGGCGGCCCAAGCTATGGCTACACCTTC	CASRQGGPSYGYTF
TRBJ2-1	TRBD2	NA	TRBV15	TGTGCCACCAGCAGGGAGCCCGCGGGGGGGGACAATGAGCAGTTCTTC	CATSREPAGGDNEQFF
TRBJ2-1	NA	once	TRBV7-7	TGTGCCAGCAGCTTAGATGGGGGGACCTACAATGAGCAGTTCTTC	CASSLDGGTYNEQFF